The text below deals with one T cell receptor beta chain. The data stem from a study of control samples from healthy donors and cancer patients. The assay was immunoSEQ multiplex PCR, and TCRdb's table has in-frame clones only and misses some. The sample has 53,000 or so clones; around 90% are singletons. The germline CDR1 and CDR2 sequences are SNHLY and FYNNEI. The CDR3 length is 14 residues. Trimming removed 5 bases from V and 6 bases from J, with 13 bases in between. The specimen sequenced was PBMCs. The chain joins TRBV2 to TRBJ1-4; perhaps TRBD1 as D (6 bases). The receptor was isolated from a man between 60 and 75 years old with head and neck cancer. CDR3 nucleotides: TGTGCCAGCAGTAACCGGGACACAGATGAAAAACTGTTTTTT. This codes for CASSNRDTDEKLFF.